The next 11 T cell receptor beta chains were all read from a single sample in a study of relationships among human T cell subsets (TCRdb year 2010). Naive plus transitional T cells were isolated with anti-CD45RA microbeads from pooled isolated CD4+ and CD8+ T cells. Receptors were amplified or captured by multiplex PCR. Sequenced using a 454 GS FLX. TCR alpha and beta CDR3 regions were amplified from mRNA by semiquantitative ARM-PCR. In ARM-PCR, tagged nested gene-specific primers were applied first, and communal superprimers then carried out the exponential amplification. The public reads were reprocessed in TCRdb via fastp at Q25 and MiXCR, keeping in-frame beta chains. Records with the same CDR3 protein are collapsed into one entry carrying the most frequent genes and DNA. The sample table records roughly 7,200 distinct CDR3 sequences; under 70% of these occur just once. The ten top clones hold around 49% of the sample.

Sequencing used naive and transitional (CD45RA+) T cells sorted from blood. According to the study, the label for this sample's cell subset or site signals: CD45RA+ naive plus transitional T cells (Tn+t). Receptors were obtained from a man between 40 and 49 years old in good health.

This rearrangement joins TRBV7-8 to TRBJ1-5; tentatively, D is TRBD1 (5 bases). Germline assignment: CDR1 SGHVS and CDR2 FQNEAQ. This CDR3 spans 14 amino acids. V shed 3 bases and J shed 6 bases, with 12 bases lying between them. CDR3 in amino acids: CASSLQGFGQPQHF. CDR3 in DNA: TGTGCCAGCAGCTTGCAGGGTTTTGGTCAGCCCCAGCATTTT.

This clonotype has just one count. V is TRBV7-2 and J is TRBJ2-3; D remains unclear. The CDR3 extends over 12 amino acids. Per germline, CDR1 SGHTA and CDR2 FQGNSA. Trimming pared 2 bases from V and 5 bases from J, leaving 5 bases between. The CDR3 here is CASSLMLDTQYF. The CDR3 DNA reads TGTGCCAGCAGCTTAATGCTAGATACGCAGTATTTT.

This chain uses TRBV11-2 with TRBJ2-5; no reliable D call. CDR3 length: 14 amino acids. Germline CDR1 is SGHAT and CDR2 is FQNNGV. The V end was cut by 2 bases, the J end by 2 bases, with 9 bases between. CDR3 protein: CASSLSTVQETQYF. In DNA, the CDR3 is TGTGCCAGCAGCTTAAGTACCGTACAAGAGACCCAGTACTTC.

The chain has TRBV6-6 and TRBJ1-5; D might be TRBD1 (6 bases). The CDR3 length is 13 residues. Germline CDR1 reads MNHNY; CDR2 reads SVGAGI (reference sequence). V lost 7 bases and J lost 4, with 11 bases in between. The CDR3 nucleotides read TGTGCCAGCACCTTGGACAGAAATCAGCCCCAGCATTTT. Its translation: CASTLDRNQPQHF.

The chain is built from TRBV11-1 and TRBJ2-7; D perhaps matches TRBD2 (6 bases). Looked up from germline, CDR1 is SGHAT and CDR2 is FQDESV (reference sequence). This CDR3 comprises 15 residues. V shed 5 bases and J shed 2 bases, with 16 bases lying between them. The CDR3 loop reads CASSPTDGGTYEQYF. CDR3 bases: TGTGCCAGCAGCCCTACCGACGGAGGGACCTACGAGCAGTACTTC.

This clonotype occurred a few times. The J gene is TRBJ2-5, the V gene TRBV11-1; 8 positions agree with TRBD1. Germline CDR1 reads SGHAT; CDR2 reads FQDESV (reference sequence). V dropped 3 bases and J dropped 1; count of bases not matched to a gene: 1. This CDR3 is 14 amino acids long. CDR3 sequence: CASSFDRGQETQYF. The CDR3 bases are TGTGCCAGCAGCTTCGACAGGGGCCAAGAGACCCAGTACTTC.

This clonotype came up a few times. The J gene is TRBJ1-5, the V gene TRBV30; possibly TRBD1 for D (5 bases). This CDR3 is built from 16 residues. The germline CDR1 and CDR2 sequences are GTSNPN and SVGIG (reference sequence). Trimming removed 5 bases from V and 4 bases from J, with 21 bases in between. This chain's CDR3 is CAWRPASPGWNQPQHF. The CDR3 DNA reads as TGTGCCTGGCGTCCCGCGTCCCCAGGGTGGAATCAGCCCCAGCATTTT.

The chain is built from TRBV7-3 and TRBJ1-2; the match to TRBD1 covers 9 bases. Unmatched junction bases numbered 4, after V lost 5 bases and J lost 0 bases. CDR1 and CDR2 from the germline V gene are SGHTA and FQGTGA. This CDR3 comprises 15 residues. The DNA of the CDR3 is TGTGCCAGCAGCGAGGGGACAGGGACTAACTATGGCTACACCTTC. Its translation is CASSEGTGTNYGYTF.

This chain joins TRBV5-1 and TRBJ2-1, with TRBD2 identical over 10 bases. This CDR3 spans 16 amino acids. Losses at the gene ends were 0 bases for V and 7 bases for J; bases not matched to a gene: 7. From germline, CDR1 is SGHRS and CDR2 YFSETQ. The CDR3 region is CASSLGQREGQNEQFF. In DNA, the CDR3 is TGCGCCAGCAGCTTGGGACAGCGGGAGGGTCAAAATGAGCAGTTCTTC. Supplemented by reference TRBV5-1 and TRBJ2-1, the full variable domain reads KAGVTQTPRYLIKTRGQQVTLSCSPISGHRSVSWYQQTPGQGLQFLFEYFSETQRNKGNFPGRFSGRQFSNSRSEMNVSTLELGDSALYLCASSLGQREGQNEQFFGPGTRLTVL.

The genes are TRBV7-9 and TRBJ1-1; tentatively, D is TRBD1 (5 bases). The V gene lost 0 bases and the J gene lost 8 bases, with 10 bases spanning the gap. Germline-derived CDR1 and CDR2 are SEHNR and FQNEAQ (reference sequence). The CDR3 runs 13 residues. This chain's CDR3 is CASSLARQGEAFF. CDR3 nucleotides: TGTGCCAGCAGCTTAGCTCGGCAGGGCGAAGCTTTCTTT.

This sequence joins TRBV7-9 and TRBJ2-3; tentatively, D is TRBD1 (5 bases). Germline loops: CDR1 SEHNR, CDR2 FQNEAQ (reference sequence). The CDR3 has 15 amino acids. V lost 5 bases and J 2 bases, leaving 14 bases between the germline ends. CDR3 residues: CASSNSETATDTQYF. The CDR3, as DNA: TGTGCCAGCAGCAACTCCGAGACAGCCACAGATACGCAGTATTTT. Drawing the rest from reference TRBV7-9 and TRBJ2-3, the complete variable domain is DTGVSQNPRHKITKRGQNVTFRCDPISEHNRLYWYRQTLGQGPEFLTYFQNEAQLEKSRLLSDRFSAERPKGSFSTLEIQRTEQGDSAMYLCASSNSETATDTQYFGPGTRLTVL.